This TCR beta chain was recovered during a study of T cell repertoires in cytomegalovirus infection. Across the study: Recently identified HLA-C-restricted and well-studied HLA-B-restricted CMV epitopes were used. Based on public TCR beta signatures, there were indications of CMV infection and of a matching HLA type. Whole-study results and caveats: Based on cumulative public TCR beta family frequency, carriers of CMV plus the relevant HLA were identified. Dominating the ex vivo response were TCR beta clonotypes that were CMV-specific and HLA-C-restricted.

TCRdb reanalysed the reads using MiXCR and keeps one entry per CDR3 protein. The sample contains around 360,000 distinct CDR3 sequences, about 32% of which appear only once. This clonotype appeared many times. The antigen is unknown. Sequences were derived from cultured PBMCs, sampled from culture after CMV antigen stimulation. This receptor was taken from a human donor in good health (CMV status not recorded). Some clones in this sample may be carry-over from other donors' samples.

The DNA of the CDR3 is TGTGCCAGCAGGGCGGGAGGCACCATCAATGAGCAGTTCTTC. This sequence encodes CASRAGGTINEQFF. The chain couples TRBV7-2 to TRBJ2-1; TRBD2 agrees at 8 bases. This CDR3 has 14 amino acids. From germline, CDR1 is SGHTA and CDR2 FQGNSA. V was pared by 6 bases and J by 6 bases, with 7 bases of the junction left unmatched.